This T cell receptor (beta chain) was observed in a study of cytomegalovirus exposure and HLA in healthy donors. The germline CDR1 and CDR2 sequences are SGDLS and YYNGEE. The V gene end was trimmed by 4 bases and the J gene end by 4 bases; junction bases not matched to a gene: 6. The CDR3 spans 14 residues. Researchers ran the PCR with 60 Vbeta and 13 Jbeta primers. TCRdb's table, derived via immunoSEQ multiplex PCR, lists solely in-frame clones and lacks some. The data contain some 110,000 clones, approximately 70% of them singletons. Whole-study results and caveats: Across HLA loci, a later analysis found differing TCR association rates, with DRB1 most and HLA-C fewest.

Note on this clone: What it recognizes is unknown.

The sequence came from a man in his fifties or sixties in good health and CMV-seropositive. The rearrangement joins TRBV9 to TRBJ2-5, with TRBD1 identical over 8 bases. Material: PBMCs. The CDR3 sequence: CASSIRQGLETQYF. The CDR3 nucleotides read TGTGCCAGCAGCATCCGACAGGGGCTAGAGACCCAGTACTTC.